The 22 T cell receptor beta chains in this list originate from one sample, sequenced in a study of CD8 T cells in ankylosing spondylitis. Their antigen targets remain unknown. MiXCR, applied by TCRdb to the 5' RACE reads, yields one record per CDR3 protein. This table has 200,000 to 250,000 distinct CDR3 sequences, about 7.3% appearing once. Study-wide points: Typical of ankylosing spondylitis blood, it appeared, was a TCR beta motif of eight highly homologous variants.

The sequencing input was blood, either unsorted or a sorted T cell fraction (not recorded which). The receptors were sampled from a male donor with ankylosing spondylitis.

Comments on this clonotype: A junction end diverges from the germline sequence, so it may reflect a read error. The CDR3 region has the DNA TGTGCAAGCAGTCCAGGGCCTTATAGCAATCAGCCCCAGCATTTT. Amino acid sequence: CASSPGPYSNQPQHF. J is TRBJ1-5 and V is TRBV12-3 or TRBV12-4, with D maybe TRBD1 (5 bases). The CDR3 spans 15 residues.

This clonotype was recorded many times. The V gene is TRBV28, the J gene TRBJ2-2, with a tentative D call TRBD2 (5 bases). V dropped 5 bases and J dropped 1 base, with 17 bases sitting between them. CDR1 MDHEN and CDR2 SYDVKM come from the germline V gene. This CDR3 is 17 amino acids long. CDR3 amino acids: CASSRLYTLMNTGELFF. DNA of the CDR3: TGTGCCAGCAGTAGACTATACACTTTGATGAACACCGGGGAGCTGTTTTTT.

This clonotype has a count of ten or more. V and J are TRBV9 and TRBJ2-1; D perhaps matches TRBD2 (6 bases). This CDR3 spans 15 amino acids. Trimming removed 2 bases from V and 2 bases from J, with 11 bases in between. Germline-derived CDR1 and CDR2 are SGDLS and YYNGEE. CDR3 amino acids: CASSVGDFAYNEQFF. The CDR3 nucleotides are TGTGCCAGCAGCGTGGGGGACTTCGCCTACAATGAGCAGTTCTTC. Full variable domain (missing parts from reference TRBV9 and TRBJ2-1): DSGVTQTPKHLITATGQRVTLRCSPRSGDLSVYWYQQSLDQGLQFLIQYYNGEERAKGNILERFSAQQFPDLHSELNLSSLELGDSALYFCASSVGDFAYNEQFFGPGTRLTVL.

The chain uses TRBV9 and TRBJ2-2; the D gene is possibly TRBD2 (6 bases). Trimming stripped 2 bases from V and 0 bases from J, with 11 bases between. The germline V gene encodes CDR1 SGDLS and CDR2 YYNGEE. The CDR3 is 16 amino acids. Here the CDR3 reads CASSVTGGANTGELFF. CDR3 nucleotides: TGTGCCAGCAGCGTTACCGGCGGGGCGAACACCGGGGAGCTGTTTTTT.

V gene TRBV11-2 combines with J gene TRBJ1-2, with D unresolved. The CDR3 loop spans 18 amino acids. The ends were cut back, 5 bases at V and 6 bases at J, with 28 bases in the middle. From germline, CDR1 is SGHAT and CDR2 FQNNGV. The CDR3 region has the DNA TGTGCCAGCAGCGCAAAATTACACGTGGGCAGGAGAGGCCATGGCTACACCTTC. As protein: CASSAKLHVGRRGHGYTF. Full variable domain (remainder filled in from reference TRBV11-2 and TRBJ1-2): EAGVAQSPRYKIIEKRQSVAFWCNPISGHATLYWYQQILGQGPKLLIQFQNNGVVDDSQLPKDRFSAERLKGVDSTLKIQPAKLEDSAVYLCASSAKLHVGRRGHGYTFGSGTRLTVV.

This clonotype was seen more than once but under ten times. In nucleotides, the CDR3 is TGTGCCAGCAGCCTCGGGACAGTTTACAATGAGCAGTTCTTC. Translated, it gives CASSLGTVYNEQFF. This chain joins TRBV5-5 and TRBJ2-1; 7 bases match TRBD1. Germline V gives CDR1 SGHKS, CDR2 YYEKEE (reference sequence). The length of the CDR3 is 14 residues. J gave up 4 bases and V 4 bases, and 5 bases lay outside the gene matches.

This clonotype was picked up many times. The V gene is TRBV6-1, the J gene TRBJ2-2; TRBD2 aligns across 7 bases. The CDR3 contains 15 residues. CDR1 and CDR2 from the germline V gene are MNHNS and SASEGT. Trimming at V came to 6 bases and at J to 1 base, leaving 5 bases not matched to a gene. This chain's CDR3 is CASRTGGGNTGELFF. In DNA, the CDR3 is TGTGCCAGCAGAACGGGCGGGGGGAACACCGGGGAGCTGTTTTTT.

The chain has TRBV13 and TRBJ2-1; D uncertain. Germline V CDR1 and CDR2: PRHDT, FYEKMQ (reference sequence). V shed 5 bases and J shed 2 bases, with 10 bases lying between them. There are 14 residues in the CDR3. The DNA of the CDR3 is TGTGCCAGCAGCCCCGGGCAACCCTACAATGAGCAGTTCTTC. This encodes CASSPGQPYNEQFF.

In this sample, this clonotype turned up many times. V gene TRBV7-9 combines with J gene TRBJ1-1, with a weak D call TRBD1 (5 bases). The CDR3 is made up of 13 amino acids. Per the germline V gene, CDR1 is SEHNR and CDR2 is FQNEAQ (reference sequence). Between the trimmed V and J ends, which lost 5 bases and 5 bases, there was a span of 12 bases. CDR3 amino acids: CASSPRQTTEAFF. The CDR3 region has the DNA TGTGCCAGCAGCCCACGACAGACGACTGAAGCTTTCTTT. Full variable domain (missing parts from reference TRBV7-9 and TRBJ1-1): DTGVSQNPRHKITKRGQNVTFRCDPISEHNRLYWYRQTLGQGPEFLTYFQNEAQLEKSRLLSDRFSAERPKGSFSTLEIQRTEQGDSAMYLCASSPRQTTEAFFGQGTRLTVV.

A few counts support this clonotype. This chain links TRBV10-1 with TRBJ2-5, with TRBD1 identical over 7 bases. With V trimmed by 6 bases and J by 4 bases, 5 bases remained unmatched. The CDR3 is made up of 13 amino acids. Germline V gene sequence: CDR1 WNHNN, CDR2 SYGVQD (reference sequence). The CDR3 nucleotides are TGCGCCAGCAGCGAGACAGGGTTAGAGACCCAGTACTTC. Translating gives CASSETGLETQYF.

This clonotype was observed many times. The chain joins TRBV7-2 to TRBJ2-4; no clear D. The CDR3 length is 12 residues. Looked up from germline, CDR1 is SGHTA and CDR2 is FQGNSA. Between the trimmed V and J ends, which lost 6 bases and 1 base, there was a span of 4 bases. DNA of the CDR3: TGTGCCAGCAGTGGGGCCAAAAACATTCAGTACTTC. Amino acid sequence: CASSGAKNIQYF.

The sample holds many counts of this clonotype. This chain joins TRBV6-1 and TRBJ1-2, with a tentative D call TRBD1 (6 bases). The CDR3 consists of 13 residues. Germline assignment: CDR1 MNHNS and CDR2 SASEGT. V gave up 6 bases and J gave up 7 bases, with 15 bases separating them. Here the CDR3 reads CASRDSSASGYTF. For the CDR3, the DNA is TGTGCCAGCAGGGACAGTTCCGCATCTGGCTACACCTTC.

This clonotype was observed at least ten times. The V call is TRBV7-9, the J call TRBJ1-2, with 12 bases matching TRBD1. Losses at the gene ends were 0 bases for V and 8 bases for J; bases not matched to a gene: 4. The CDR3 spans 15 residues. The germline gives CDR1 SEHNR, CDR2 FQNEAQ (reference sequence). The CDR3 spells CASSLAGQGADGYTF. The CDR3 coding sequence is TGTGCCAGCAGCTTAGCGGGACAGGGGGCCGACGGCTACACCTTC.

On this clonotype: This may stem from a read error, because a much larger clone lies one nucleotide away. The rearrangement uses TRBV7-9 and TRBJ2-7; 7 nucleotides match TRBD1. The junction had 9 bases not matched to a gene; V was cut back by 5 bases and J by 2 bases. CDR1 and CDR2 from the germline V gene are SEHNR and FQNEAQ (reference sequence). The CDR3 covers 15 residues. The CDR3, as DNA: TGTGCCAGCAGCGATCAGGGGGACGGGCCCTACGAGCAGTACTTC. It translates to CASSDQGDGPYEQYF.

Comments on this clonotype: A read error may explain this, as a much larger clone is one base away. CDR3 protein: CAWTDRLLEETQYF. CDR3 bases: TGTGCCTGGACGGACAGGCTTCTCGAAGAGACCCAGTACTTC. The chain combines TRBV30 with TRBJ2-5; 7 bases agree with TRBD1. CDR1 GTSNPN and CDR2 SVGIG come from the germline V gene (reference sequence). The junction had 8 bases not matched to a gene; V was cut back by 4 bases and J by 3 bases. The CDR3 runs 14 residues.

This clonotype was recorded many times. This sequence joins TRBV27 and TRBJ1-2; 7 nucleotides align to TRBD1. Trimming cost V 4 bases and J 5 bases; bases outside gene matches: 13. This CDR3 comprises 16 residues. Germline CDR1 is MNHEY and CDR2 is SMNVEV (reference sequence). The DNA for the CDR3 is TGTGCCAGCAGTTCGAAAGGGACAGCCAAAGGGTATGGCTACACCTTC. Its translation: CASSSKGTAKGYGYTF.

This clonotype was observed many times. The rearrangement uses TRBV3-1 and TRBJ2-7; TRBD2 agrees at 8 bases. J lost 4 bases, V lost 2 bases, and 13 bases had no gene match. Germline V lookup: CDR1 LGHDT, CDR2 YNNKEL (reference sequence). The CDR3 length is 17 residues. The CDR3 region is CASSQNVIAGTIYEQYF. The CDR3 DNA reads TGTGCCAGCAGCCAAAATGTTATAGCGGGAACGATATACGAGCAGTACTTC.

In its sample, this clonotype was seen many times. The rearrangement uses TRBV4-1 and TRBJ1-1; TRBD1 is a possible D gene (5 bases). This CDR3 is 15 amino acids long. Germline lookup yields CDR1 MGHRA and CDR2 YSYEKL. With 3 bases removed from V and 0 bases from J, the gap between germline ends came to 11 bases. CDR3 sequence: CASSHRAGMNTEAFF. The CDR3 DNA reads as TGCGCCAGCAGCCACAGGGCGGGAATGAACACTGAAGCTTTCTTT.

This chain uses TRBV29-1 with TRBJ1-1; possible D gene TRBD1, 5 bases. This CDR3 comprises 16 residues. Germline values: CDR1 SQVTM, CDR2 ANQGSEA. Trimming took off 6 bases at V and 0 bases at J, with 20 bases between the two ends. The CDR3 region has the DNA TGCAGCGTGCCAGGGACGGCGGATTTAATGAACACTGAAGCTTTCTTT. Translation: CSVPGTADLMNTEAFF.

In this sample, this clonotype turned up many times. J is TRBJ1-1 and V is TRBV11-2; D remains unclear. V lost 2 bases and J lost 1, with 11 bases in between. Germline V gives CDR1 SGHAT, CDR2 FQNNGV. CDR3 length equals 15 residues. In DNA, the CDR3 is TGTGCCAGCAGCTTATGGCGCAGCCAGAACACTGAAGCTTTCTTT. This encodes CASSLWRSQNTEAFF.

CDR3 protein: CSVDFVNTEAFF. CDR3 nucleotide sequence: TGCAGCGTTGATTTTGTGAACACTGAAGCTTTCTTT. The rearrangement uses TRBV29-1 and TRBJ1-1; D gene unclear. Germline assignment: CDR1 SQVTM and CDR2 ANQGSEA. Trimming cost V 3 bases and J 0 bases, with 5 bases left between them. This CDR3 is 12 amino acids long. Variable domain in full (rest from reference TRBV29-1 and TRBJ1-1): SAVISQKPSRDICQRGTSLTIQCQVDSQVTMMFWYRQQPGQSLTLIATANQGSEATYESGFVIDKFPISRPNLTFSTLTVSNMSPEDSSIYLCSVDFVNTEAFFGQGTRLTVV.

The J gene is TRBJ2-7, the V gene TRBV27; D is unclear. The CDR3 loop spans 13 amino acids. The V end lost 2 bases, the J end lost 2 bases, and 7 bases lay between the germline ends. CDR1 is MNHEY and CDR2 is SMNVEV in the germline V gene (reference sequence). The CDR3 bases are TGTGCCAGCAGTTTAATATCCGCCTACGAGCAGTACTTC. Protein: CASSLISAYEQYF.